The 4 T cell receptor beta chains reported below all come from one sample, sequenced in a study of blood T cell repertoires in COVID-19. Here immunoSEQ multiplex PCR was the method, and the copy in TCRdb shows in-frame clones only, minus some. The data hold tens of thousands of clones, with approximately 86% observed a single time. Sequencing was performed on peripheral blood. Receptors were obtained from a human donor in a cohort sampled during active COVID-19.

This clone is deemed medium-sized. The CDR3: CASSAQKIDNSPLHF. CDR3 in DNA: TGTGCCAGCAGCGCACAGAAAATAGATAATTCACCCCTCCACTTT. The chain combines TRBV7-2 with TRBJ1-6; D gene uncertain. The CDR3 runs 15 residues. Germline assignment: CDR1 SGHTA and CDR2 FQGNSA. Trimming cost V 5 bases and J 5 bases, with 13 bases left between them.

J is TRBJ2-7 and V is TRBV6-6, with D perhaps matching TRBD1 (6 bases). The germline V gene has CDR1 MNHNY and CDR2 SVGAGI (reference sequence). This CDR3 contains 16 residues. V was trimmed by 6 bases and J by 3 bases, leaving 21 bases between them. CDR3 sequence: CASRDLTGKRGYEQYF. As DNA, the CDR3 is TGTGCCAGCAGGGATTTGACAGGTAAAAGAGGCTACGAGCAGTACTTC.

This chain uses TRBV18 with TRBJ1-1; the D gene is possibly TRBD1 (6 bases). Germline V gene lookup returns CDR1 KGHSH and CDR2 LQKENI. Trimming took 6 bases from V and 4 from J, leaving 15 bases between them. The CDR3 length is 14 residues. This CDR3 is CASSGTGTITEAFF. DNA of the CDR3: TGTGCCAGCTCGGGAACAGGGACGATCACTGAAGCTTTCTTT.

This clone was seen just once. The chain joins TRBV5-1 to TRBJ1-4; D not resolved. Germline V gene sequence: CDR1 SGHRS, CDR2 YFSETQ. The V gene lost 0 bases and the J gene lost 4 bases, with 10 bases spanning the gap. This CDR3 contains 15 residues. The CDR3 coding sequence is TGCGCCAGCAGCTTGGGCGGGGTTGGTAATGAAAAACTGTTTTTT. This gives the protein CASSLGGVGNEKLFF.